This entry lists 30 T cell receptor beta chains sequenced from one sample in a study of identical twins. TCRdb ran MiXCR on the 5' RACE reads and lists one entry per CDR3 protein. The data show roughly 250,000 distinct CDR3 sequences, with approximately 7% seen just once and roughly 3.7% held by the top ten. These data also featured in a second study, about yellow fever vaccine responses in identical twins.

Sample: memory (CD45RO+) T cells sorted from blood. These receptors were collected from a woman aged 18 to 35 in good health.

The chain carries TRBV18 and TRBJ1-3; D not certain. The CDR3 spans 15 residues. V lost 3 bases and J 0 bases, leaving 9 bases between the germline ends. Germline V gives CDR1 KGHSH, CDR2 LQKENI. The CDR3 sequence: CASSPGPYSGNTIYF. The CDR3 DNA follows: TGTGCCAGCTCACCTGGGCCATACTCTGGAAACACCATATATTTT. The variable domain in full, completed from reference TRBV18 and TRBJ1-3, reads NAGVMQNPRHLVRRRGQEARLRCSPMKGHSHVYWYRQLPEEGLKFMVYLQKENIIDESGMPKERFSAEFPKEGPSILRIQQVVRGDSAAYFCASSPGPYSGNTIYFGEGSWLTVV.

This clonotype was detected many times. This chain joins TRBV5-1 and TRBJ2-3; D unclear. The CDR3 runs to 13 residues. The V gene lost 3 bases and the J gene lost 4 bases, with 9 bases spanning the gap. The germline V gene has CDR1 SGHRS and CDR2 YFSETQ. The chain's CDR3 is CASSSRLSDTQYF. CDR3 in DNA: TGCGCCAGCAGCTCACGACTTTCAGATACGCAGTATTTT.

This chain joins TRBV15 and TRBJ2-6; weak D call: TRBD2 (6 bases). The V end lost 8 bases, the J end lost 4 bases, and 18 bases lay between the germline ends. Germline V gene sequence: CDR1 LNHNV, CDR2 YYDKDF (reference sequence). This CDR3 region has 16 residues. CDR3 loop: CATATGEGGGANVLTF. The CDR3 DNA sequence: TGTGCCACCGCCACGGGGGAAGGTGGCGGGGCCAACGTCCTGACTTTC.

The J gene is TRBJ1-5, the V gene TRBV10-3, with D possibly TRBD1 on 6 matching bases. V lost 8 bases, J lost 5 bases, and 13 bases lay in between. The CDR3 length is 13 residues. Germline V gene data show CDR1 as ENHRY and CDR2 as SYGVKD. The CDR3 sequence: CAIGAGEDQPQHF. The CDR3 DNA follows: TGTGCCATCGGCGCAGGGGAGGATCAGCCCCAGCATTTT.

J is TRBJ2-1 and V is TRBV10-1, with D possibly being TRBD2 (6 bases). The CDR3 has 18 amino acids. V dropped 6 bases and J dropped 6 bases, with 27 bases sitting between them. Germline V gene lookup returns CDR1 WNHNN and CDR2 SYGVQD (reference sequence). The CDR3 DNA reads TGCGCCAGCAGCCAAAGTGCCCTTCTCGGGGGAGGTTTCAATGAGCAGTTCTTC. It encodes CASSQSALLGGGFNEQFF.

This clonotype was observed at least ten times. The V gene is TRBV5-6, the J gene TRBJ2-2; D gene uncertain. The germline V and J ends were trimmed by 3 bases and 6 bases, with 12 bases remaining between them. CDR3 size: 14 residues. Germline CDR1 is SGHDT and CDR2 is YYEEEE. The CDR3 nucleotides are TGTGCCAGCAGCTCAGGCAGGTATTCCGGGGAGCTGTTTTTT. It translates to CASSSGRYSGELFF.

The V and J genes are TRBV2 and TRBJ1-1; D uncertain. This CDR3 is built from 15 residues. Per the germline V gene, CDR1 is SNHLY and CDR2 is FYNNEI. V was clipped by 6 bases and J by 4 bases, with 18 bases between them. CDR3 nucleotide sequence: TGTGCCAGCAGCAAAACAAGCGGGGAGGGCACTGAAGCTTTCTTT. This codes for CASSKTSGEGTEAFF.

The chain employs TRBV4-1 and TRBJ2-7; 8 bases match TRBD1. Germline trimming cut 1 base from V and 4 bases from J; bases unmatched to any gene: 9. In germline, CDR1 is MGHRA, CDR2 YSYEKL. The CDR3 loop spans 16 amino acids. In DNA form, the CDR3 reads TGCGCCAGCAGCCAAGCTAGGACAGGGCAAGCGTACGAGCAGTACTTC. It is translated as CASSQARTGQAYEQYF.

This clonotype was counted ten times or more. The rearrangement joins TRBV3-1 to TRBJ2-7; the D is unclear. V lost 1 base, J lost 2 bases, and 21 bases lay in between. The germline V gene encodes CDR1 LGHDT and CDR2 YNNKEL (reference sequence). The CDR3 length is 18 residues. The CDR3 nucleotides read TGTGCCAGCAGCCAAGTGATCCCTCCAGGAGAACCCACCTACGAGCAGTACGTC. Translating gives CASSQVIPPGEPTYEQYV.

This clonotype has a count of ten or more. J is TRBJ2-7 and V is TRBV9; TRBD1 is a possible D gene (6 bases). Germline V gene data show CDR1 as SGDLS and CDR2 as YYNGEE. The CDR3 length is 15 residues. Trimming took 0 bases from V and 4 from J, leaving 14 bases between them. CDR3 sequence (DNA): TGTGCCAGCAGCGTAGAGGCAGGGGCGAAGTACGAGCAGTACTTC. Amino acids: CASSVEAGAKYEQYF.

This clonotype was seen only a few times. The gene calls are TRBV6-2 or TRBV6-3 and TRBJ1-5, with D unclear. CDR1 and CDR2 (germline): MNHEY, SVGEGT. Trimming took 2 bases from V and 7 from J, leaving 6 bases between them. The CDR3 runs 12 residues. The CDR3 DNA reads TGTGCCAGCAGTTACCAGCTCCAGCCCCAGCATTTT. Translating it yields CASSYQLQPQHF.

The chain uses TRBV5-1 and TRBJ2-1; D is possibly TRBD2 (7 bases). The germline CDR1 and CDR2 sequences are SGHRS and YFSETQ. The V and J ends lost 4 bases and 14 bases respectively, with 13 bases between them. The CDR3 totals 11 residues. The CDR3 coding sequence is TGCGCCAGCAGCGGGAGGGGGTGGAAGTTCTTC. This translates into CASSGRGWKFF.

This chain links TRBV29-1 with TRBJ2-5; D perhaps matches TRBD1 (6 bases). The CDR3 is 16 residues long. V gave up 2 bases and J gave up 5 bases, with 21 bases separating them. Germline lookup yields CDR1 SQVTM and CDR2 ANQGSEA. CDR3: CSVERSGDMPFETQYF. The CDR3 nucleotides read TGCAGCGTTGAACGATCCGGGGACATGCCTTTTGAGACCCAGTACTTC.

This chain joins TRBV20-1 and TRBJ2-7; perhaps TRBD2 as D (5 bases). Trimming took 0 bases from V and 5 from J, leaving 17 bases between them. Germline CDR1 is DFQATT and CDR2 is SNEGSKA (reference sequence). The CDR3 is 15 residues long. Here the CDR3 reads CSARDFTRSDNEQYF. DNA for the CDR3: TGCAGTGCTAGAGATTTCACTAGATCCGATAACGAGCAGTACTTC.

The V and J genes are TRBV7-3 and TRBJ2-1, with a possible D match to TRBD2 (6 bases). V was pared by 5 bases and J by 5 bases, with 13 bases between. Germline CDR1 is SGHTA and CDR2 is FQGTGA. This CDR3 spans 14 amino acids. The CDR3 DNA reads TGTGCCAGCAGCCCGGGACTGCAGAACAATGAGCAGTTCTTC. The encoded protein is CASSPGLQNNEQFF.

The chain joins TRBV19 to TRBJ2-6; TRBD1 agrees at 7 bases. The CDR3 contains 18 residues. V dropped 5 bases and J dropped 0; count of bases not matched to a gene: 10. Germline-derived CDR1 and CDR2 are LNHDA and SQIVND (reference sequence). The CDR3 here is CASSSLTGVTSGANVLTF. DNA for the CDR3: TGTGCCAGTAGTTCTTTAACAGGGGTGACCTCTGGGGCCAACGTCCTGACTTTC.

Only a few counts were recorded for this clonotype. This chain joins TRBV6-6 and TRBJ1-1; a possible D gene is TRBD1 (5 bases). With 6 bases removed from V and 1 base from J, the gap between germline ends came to 6 bases. There are 12 residues in the CDR3. Germline CDR1 is MNHNY and CDR2 is SVGAGI (reference sequence). This CDR3 is CASRGPNTEAFF. CDR3 nucleotide sequence: TGTGCCAGCAGGGGACCGAACACTGAAGCTTTCTTT.

The chain combines TRBV7-9 with TRBJ2-5, with 7 bases that match TRBD2. The germline V gene encodes CDR1 SEHNR and CDR2 FQNEAQ (reference sequence). V gave up 1 base and J gave up 1 base; unmatched junction bases: 3. This CDR3 has 15 residues. In nucleotides, the CDR3 is TGTGCCAGCAGCTTAGGGGGCGGGGGCCAAGAGACCCAGTACTTC. Amino acids: CASSLGGGGQETQYF.

This clonotype was counted a few times. This chain connects TRBV3-1 to TRBJ1-4; D gene unclear. Germline V gene lookup returns CDR1 LGHDT and CDR2 YNNKEL (reference sequence). Trimming removed 2 bases from V and 3 bases from J, with 10 bases in between. This CDR3 region has 15 residues. DNA of the CDR3: TGTGCCAGCAGCCAATCAACAGACCCTAATGAAAAACTGTTTTTT. Translated, it gives CASSQSTDPNEKLFF.

This clonotype was detected ten times or more. This chain connects TRBV2 to TRBJ1-5; a weak D match, TRBD1 (5 bases). The V gene lost 6 bases and the J gene lost 6 bases, with 18 bases spanning the gap. Germline V lookup: CDR1 SNHLY, CDR2 FYNNEI. This CDR3 spans 15 amino acids. The DNA of the CDR3 is TGTGCCAGCAGATTCGGGACGGGGATTGTTCAGCCCCAGCATTTT. Translation gives CASRFGTGIVQPQHF.

The CDR3 spells CASSSGGGLYRATNEKLFF. DNA for the CDR3: TGCGCCAGCAGCTCTGGAGGGGGGCTCTACAGAGCAACTAATGAAAAACTGTTTTTT. The V and J genes are TRBV5-1 and TRBJ1-4, with D possibly TRBD1 on 6 matching bases. This CDR3 spans 19 amino acids. The germline gives CDR1 SGHRS, CDR2 YFSETQ. With 3 bases removed from V and 0 bases from J, the gap between germline ends came to 21 bases.

The table lists this clonotype with a few counts. This chain links TRBV28 with TRBJ1-5; TRBD1 aligns across 7 bases. This CDR3 region has 14 residues. Germline lookup yields CDR1 MDHEN and CDR2 SYDVKM. V lost 4 bases and J lost 6; bases outside the gene matches: 6. The CDR3 nucleotides read TGTGCCAGCAGTTACTCCAGGGGGACTCAGCCCCAGCATTTT. Its protein product is CASSYSRGTQPQHF.

This clonotype was observed a few times. The chain is built from TRBV18 and TRBJ2-1; D uncertain. With 0 bases removed from V and 10 bases from J, the gap between germline ends came to 10 bases. The CDR3 is made up of 13 amino acids. Germline V gene sequence: CDR1 KGHSH, CDR2 LQKENI. CDR3 sequence reads: CASSPPIGDEQFF. The DNA of the CDR3 is TGTGCCAGCTCACCACCGATTGGAGACGAGCAGTTCTTC. Filled out from reference TRBV18 and TRBJ2-1, the complete variable domain reads NAGVMQNPRHLVRRRGQEARLRCSPMKGHSHVYWYRQLPEEGLKFMVYLQKENIIDESGMPKERFSAEFPKEGPSILRIQQVVRGDSAAYFCASSPPIGDEQFFGPGTRLTVL.

This clonotype was observed many times. CDR3 bases: TGCGCCAGCAGCTCACAGGACCCGAGTCATGAAGCTTTCTTT. Protein product: CASSSQDPSHEAFF. The chain is built from TRBV5-1 and TRBJ1-1; tentatively, D is TRBD1 (5 bases). The ends were cut back, 3 bases at V and 7 bases at J, with 16 bases in the middle. The CDR3 loop spans 14 amino acids. Looked up from germline, CDR1 is SGHRS and CDR2 is YFSETQ.

This clonotype was seen a handful of times. The chain is built from TRBV2 and TRBJ1-5, with D perhaps TRBD1 (6 bases). The CDR3 length is 14 residues. V lost 3 bases, J lost 7 bases, and 13 bases lay in between. Per the germline V gene, CDR1 is SNHLY and CDR2 is FYNNEI. This chain's CDR3 is CASSDTSGVQPQHF. CDR3 in DNA: TGTGCCAGCAGTGATACGTCAGGGGTCCAGCCCCAGCATTTT.

The J gene is TRBJ2-2, the V gene TRBV20-1; 11 bases are a match to TRBD2. Germline V lookup: CDR1 DFQATT, CDR2 SNEGSKA (reference sequence). Germline trimming cut 6 bases from V and 1 base from J; bases unmatched to any gene: 1. The CDR3 has 14 amino acids. The chain's CDR3 is CSATSGGNTGELFF. The CDR3 DNA reads as TGCAGTGCAACTAGCGGGGGGAACACCGGGGAGCTGTTTTTT.

This clonotype was seen only a few times. In DNA form, the CDR3 reads TGCGCCAGCAGCTTGGCGCAGGACGGGACCCAGTACTTC. Translation: CASSLAQDGTQYF. The V gene is TRBV5-1, the J gene TRBJ2-5; D gene ambiguous. CDR1 is SGHRS and CDR2 is YFSETQ in the germline V gene. CDR3 length: 13 residues. V lost 0 bases, J lost 7 bases, and 10 bases lay in between.

This clonotype was recorded at least ten times. V gene TRBV7-9 combines with J gene TRBJ2-7; TRBD1 matches 9 bases. Germline assignment: CDR1 SEHNR and CDR2 FQNEAQ (reference sequence). This CDR3 has 14 residues. The V and J ends lost 5 bases and 5 bases, in that order; junction bases with no gene match: 7. As DNA, the CDR3 is TGTGCCAGCAGCCGGACAGGGGAGAGGGACGAGCAGTACTTC. Residues: CASSRTGERDEQYF.

In regard to this clonotype: At one boundary the junction diverges from the germline segment, which might be a read error. The chain recombines TRBV18 with TRBJ2-7; TRBD2 matches 7 bases. The germline V gene has CDR1 KGHSH and CDR2 LQKENI. CDR3 size: 17 residues. The CDR3 here is CASSPRTGGGSTYEQYF. The DNA for the CDR3 is TGTGCCAGCTCCCCACGAACTGGGGGGGGGTCGACCTACGAGCAGTACTTC.

The rearrangement links TRBV20-1 to TRBJ1-1, with D possibly being TRBD1 (5 bases). Germline CDR1 and CDR2: DFQATT and SNEGSKA (reference sequence). The ends were cut back, 0 bases at V and 4 bases at J, with 12 bases in the middle. This CDR3 is 14 amino acids long. CDR3 in amino acids: CSARDSTQGTEAFF. The CDR3 DNA sequence: TGCAGTGCTAGAGATTCCACCCAGGGCACTGAAGCTTTCTTT.